The 22 T cell receptor beta chains presented below share a single source sample, sequenced in a study of cytomegalovirus exposure and HLA in healthy donors. Primers included in the PCR were 60 Vbeta and 13 Jbeta primers. Clones were read by immunoSEQ multiplex PCR, and TCRdb kept only the in-frame ones, dropping some. The table records more than 200,000 clones, nearly 80% of them present only once. The sequencing input was PBMCs. The receptors here all came from a man between 18 and 35 years old in good health and CMV-seronegative.

The V gene is TRBV30, the J gene TRBJ2-6; TRBD1 agrees at 11 bases. From germline, CDR1 is GTSNPN and CDR2 SVGIG (reference sequence). The junction had 5 bases not matched to a gene; V was cut back by 1 base and J by 0 bases. The CDR3 contains 18 residues. CDR3: CAWSGRDRGFSGANVLTF. Here the CDR3 DNA reads TGTGCCTGGAGTGGCCGGGACAGGGGGTTCTCTGGGGCCAACGTCCTGACTTTC.

The CDR3 spells CAIRDTNTGELFF. CDR3 nucleotide sequence: TGTGCCATCAGGGACACTAACACCGGGGAGCTGTTTTTT. This sequence joins TRBV10-3 and TRBJ2-2; a possible D gene is TRBD1 (5 bases). Germline assignment: CDR1 ENHRY and CDR2 SYGVKD. CDR3 length: 13 amino acids. Trimming removed 6 bases from V and 2 bases from J, with 7 bases in between.

J is TRBJ2-5 and V is TRBV2; 7 bases fit TRBD1. V dropped 11 bases and J dropped 3; count of bases not matched to a gene: 3. This CDR3 spans 11 amino acids. Germline CDR1 and CDR2: SNHLY and FYNNEI. The CDR3 region is CAAGTEETQYF. The CDR3 coding sequence is TGTGCCGCTGGGACAGAAGAGACCCAGTACTTC.

The genes are TRBV6-1 and TRBJ1-2, with D possibly being TRBD1 (5 bases). Germline assignment: CDR1 MNHNS and CDR2 SASEGT. The CDR3 runs to 11 residues. Between the trimmed V and J ends, which lost 4 bases and 11 bases, there was a span of 11 bases. In nucleotides, the CDR3 is TGTGCCAGCAGTGCACAGCGGGGGTACACCTTC. It codes for CASSAQRGYTF.

This clone was counted once. This chain uses TRBV30 with TRBJ2-5, with 11 nucleotides matching TRBD1. The CDR3 consists of 14 residues. Germline V CDR1 and CDR2: GTSNPN, SVGIG (reference sequence). V was pared by 5 bases and J by 5 bases, with 7 bases of the junction left unmatched. The CDR3 region has the DNA TGTGCCTGGGCAAGGGGGACAGGGGGGGAGACCCAGTACTTC. Translating it yields CAWARGTGGETQYF.

The gene calls are TRBV9 and TRBJ2-1, with D possibly matching TRBD1 (5 bases). The CDR3 is made up of 14 amino acids. Trimming stripped 1 base from V and 4 bases from J, with 9 bases between. Germline CDR1 and CDR2: SGDLS and YYNGEE. The CDR3 reads CASSVQAGYNEQFF. CDR3 DNA sequence: TGTGCCAGCAGCGTACAGGCAGGGTACAATGAGCAGTTCTTC.

This sequence joins TRBV6-1 and TRBJ2-2, with TRBD2 matching 8 bases. The trim removed 6 bases at V and 7 bases at J, leaving 10 bases unmatched. The CDR3 is made up of 15 amino acids. Germline V gene sequence: CDR1 MNHNS, CDR2 SASEGT. The CDR3: CASSPLAGGNGELFF. The CDR3 DNA reads TGTGCCAGCAGCCCTCTGGCGGGGGGTAACGGGGAGCTGTTTTTT.

The rearrangement links TRBV5-1 to TRBJ2-7; D gene uncertain. The CDR3 is 15 amino acids. Trimming took 5 bases from V and 2 from J, leaving 17 bases between them. Germline CDR1 SGHRS, CDR2 YFSETQ. As DNA, the CDR3 is TGCGCCAGCAGTTCCGACGGAGCTTCGACCTACGAGCAGTACTTC. This sequence encodes CASSSDGASTYEQYF.

J is TRBJ2-3 and V is TRBV7-9, with 9 bases aligning to TRBD2. Germline loops: CDR1 SEHNR, CDR2 FQNEAQ (reference sequence). This CDR3 is built from 16 residues. As DNA, the CDR3 is TGTGCTCTTTCTAGCGGGGCCCTCTCCTTCACAGATACGCAGTATTTT. Translated, it gives CALSSGALSFTDTQYF.

This rearrangement joins TRBV19 to TRBJ2-3, with D hard to call. Looked up from germline, CDR1 is LNHDA and CDR2 is SQIVND (reference sequence). V lost 11 bases, J lost 5 bases, and 11 bases lay in between. This CDR3 comprises 11 residues. Here the CDR3 reads CAAPRRDTQYF. CDR3 in DNA: TGTGCCGCCCCCAGGCGAGATACGCAGTATTTT.

For this clone: One end of the junction fails to match germline, which may point to a read error. Other DNA sequences within the sample encode an identical CDR3. The V gene is TRBV7-6, the J gene TRBJ2-5; 12 bases are a match to TRBD2. The CDR3 contains 19 residues. Germline V CDR1 and CDR2: SGHVS, FNYEAQ. For the CDR3, the DNA is TGTGCCAGCAGCTATAGACTAGCGGGGGCCCCTCGCCGCCAAGAGACTCAGTACTTC. Protein: CASSYRLAGAPRRQETQYF.

The chain has TRBV6-5 and TRBJ1-5, with TRBD1 as a possible D gene (5 bases). The CDR3 is 13 amino acids. Germline assignment: CDR1 MNHEY and CDR2 SVGAGI. V gave up 4 bases and J gave up 5 bases, with 9 bases separating them. CDR3: CASSFDRDQPQHF. In DNA form, the CDR3 reads TGTGCCAGCAGTTTTGACAGAGATCAGCCCCAGCATTTT.

The rearrangement links TRBV5-6 to TRBJ1-2; 11 bases line up with TRBD1. Germline V gives CDR1 SGHDT, CDR2 YYEEEE. The junction had 5 bases not matched to a gene; V was cut back by 0 bases and J by 1 base. This CDR3 spans 17 amino acids. The DNA for the CDR3 is TGTGCCAGCAGCTTGGGAGGACAGGGGGCCATTAACTATGGCTACACCTTC. Translating it yields CASSLGGQGAINYGYTF.

The chain has TRBV15 and TRBJ1-3, with D unresolved. The CDR3 extends over 13 amino acids. The V end lost 2 bases, the J end lost 4 bases, and 6 bases lay between the germline ends. Looked up from germline, CDR1 is LNHNV and CDR2 is YYDKDF (reference sequence). CDR3 sequence: CATSRSSGNTIYF. CDR3 sequence (DNA): TGTGCCACCAGCAGATCCTCCGGAAACACCATATATTTT.

The V and J genes are TRBV4-3 and TRBJ1-1; a possible D gene is TRBD1 (6 bases). The ends were cut back, 0 bases at V and 6 bases at J, with 8 bases in the middle. This CDR3 region has 13 residues. Germline loops: CDR1 LGHNA, CDR2 YSLEER. CDR3 loop: CASSQDEGAEAFF. The CDR3 DNA reads TGCGCCAGCAGCCAAGATGAGGGGGCTGAAGCTTTCTTT.

This chain uses TRBV7-6 with TRBJ2-7; 7 nucleotides line up with TRBD2. Unmatched junction bases numbered 8, after V lost 1 base and J lost 5 bases. The CDR3 loop spans 15 amino acids. Germline CDR1 is SGHVS and CDR2 is FNYEAQ. CDR3: CASSLGGGSSDEQYF. For the CDR3, the DNA is TGTGCCAGCAGCTTAGGCGGGGGAAGCAGCGACGAGCAGTACTTC.

V is TRBV10-3 and J is TRBJ1-1, with a possible D match to TRBD1 (5 bases). Trimming removed 6 bases from V and 0 bases from J, with 11 bases in between. The CDR3 contains 14 residues. Per germline, CDR1 ENHRY and CDR2 SYGVKD. The CDR3 DNA is TGTGCCATCAGCCAGACAGAAATGAACACTGAAGCTTTCTTT. As protein: CAISQTEMNTEAFF.

This chain joins TRBV29-1 and TRBJ2-2; 14 bases are a match to TRBD2. This CDR3 contains 17 residues. Trimming took 0 bases from V and 4 from J; bases not matched to a gene: 4. CDR1 and CDR2 (germline): SQVTM, ANQGSEA. Here the CDR3 reads CSVEDWGLAGATGELFF. The DNA of the CDR3 is TGCAGCGTTGAAGATTGGGGACTAGCGGGGGCCACCGGGGAGCTGTTTTTT.

The chain combines TRBV5-4 with TRBJ1-1, with D uncertain. This CDR3 has 14 amino acids. V was pared by 4 bases and J by 2 bases, with 12 bases between. CDR1 and CDR2 (germline): SGHNT, YYREEE (reference sequence). CDR3 nucleotides: TGTGCCAGCAGCCCCATGCCAGTAAACACTGAAGCTTTCTTT. Its protein is CASSPMPVNTEAFF.

The rearrangement links TRBV30 to TRBJ2-7, with D possibly being TRBD1 (5 bases). CDR3 length: 15 amino acids. Trimming left V 0 bases short and J 0 bases short, with 12 bases between. The germline V gene has CDR1 GTSNPN and CDR2 SVGIG (reference sequence). CDR3 DNA: TGTGCCTGGAGTGTGGACACCCTGAGCTCCTACGAGCAGTACTTC. It is translated as CAWSVDTLSSYEQYF.

This sequence joins TRBV7-3 and TRBJ2-7; 9 bases fit TRBD1. CDR3 length equals 15 residues. The V and J ends lost 4 bases and 1 base, in that order; junction bases with no gene match: 5. Per germline, CDR1 SGHTA and CDR2 FQGTGA. CDR3 sequence: CASSSGQGGSYEQYF. CDR3 bases: TGTGCCAGCAGCTCGGGACAGGGAGGGTCCTACGAGCAGTACTTC.

The chain carries TRBV6-5 and TRBJ1-3; D is ambiguous. CDR1 is MNHEY and CDR2 is SVGAGI in the germline V gene. This CDR3 has 14 amino acids. Trimming removed 2 bases at V and 1 base at J, with 6 bases between. The CDR3 loop is CASSYVRSGNTIYF. CDR3 nucleotides: TGTGCCAGCAGTTACGTCAGATCTGGAAACACCATATATTTT.